Sequencing of this T cell receptor (beta chain) was carried out in a study of T cell responses to AZD1222 COVID-19 vaccine. This CDR3 region has 13 residues. Germline-derived CDR1 and CDR2 are SEHNR and FQNEAQ (reference sequence). The germline V and J ends were trimmed by 1 base and 5 bases, with 6 bases remaining between them. Study-level points and caveats: Baseline seropositivity characterized only six AZD1222 recipients. Reports say nearly half of spike-specific TCRs go after unmutated variant regions.

Some second doses came at about 4 weeks and others at about 12 weeks; these were pooled. TCRdb's copy holds only in-frame clones and misses some; the assay was immunoSEQ multiplex PCR. The data hold approximately 150,000 clones, with roughly 89% observed a single time. A word on this clone: Antigen unknown.

The chain joins TRBV7-9 to TRBJ1-5, with D perhaps matching TRBD1 (5 bases). The receptor was derived from an adult who received the AZD1222 COVID-19 vaccine. This material consisted of peripheral blood, taken 28 days after the second AZD1222 dose. The CDR3 loop reads CASSLVGDQPQHF. The CDR3 DNA reads TGTGCCAGCAGCTTAGTGGGGGATCAGCCCCAGCATTTT.